The 10 T cell receptor beta chains listed next were all sequenced from one sample in a study of T cell changes during pregnancy in multiple sclerosis. Assay: immunoSEQ multiplex PCR; the TCRdb copy retains only in-frame clones and omits some. The repertoire consists of over 45,000 clones, with 88% occurring once and the leading ten covering around 1.2%. Specimen: CD4+ T cells from peripheral blood mononuclear cells, collected in the second trimester of pregnancy. All receptors derive from a female donor with multiple sclerosis, enrolled in a pregnancy study.

This clone occurred once. V usage is TRBV10-3 and J usage is TRBJ2-5; 9 bases line up with TRBD2. Germline loops: CDR1 ENHRY, CDR2 SYGVKD. With V trimmed by 6 bases and J by 4 bases, 6 bases remained unmatched. The CDR3 is made up of 14 amino acids. CDR3 DNA: TGTGCCATCAGGAATGCGGGGGGGTTAGAGACCCAGTACTTC. It encodes CAIRNAGGLETQYF.

The chain employs TRBV25-1 and TRBJ2-1, with TRBD2 matching 11 bases. The CDR3 is made up of 16 amino acids. Germline values: CDR1 MGHDK, CDR2 SYGVNS. After removal of 3 bases from V and 9 bases from J, the junction contained 10 bases not matched to a gene. CDR3 sequence reads: CASSDPTSGRLFEQFF. CDR3 coding DNA: TGTGCCAGCAGTGACCCAACTAGCGGGAGATTATTTGAGCAGTTCTTC.

The chain is built from TRBV11-3 and TRBJ2-1, with D possibly TRBD1 on 6 matching bases. There are 12 residues in the CDR3. The V gene's germline CDR1 is SGHNT and CDR2 YENEEA. Trimming removed 5 bases from V and 11 bases from J, with 13 bases in between. For the CDR3, the DNA is TGTGCCAGCAGCGAAGCCGGGACAAAGCAGTTCTTC. Amino acids: CASSEAGTKQFF.

V and J are TRBV28 and TRBJ2-3, with D possibly matching TRBD1 (5 bases). The CDR3 sequence is 14 residues long. Germline CDR1 reads MDHEN; CDR2 reads SYDVKM. V lost 6 bases and J lost 2, with 12 bases in between. CDR3: CASSPREFTDTQYF. CDR3 nucleotides: TGTGCCAGCAGCCCCAGGGAATTCACAGATACGCAGTATTTT. Filled out from reference TRBV28 and TRBJ2-3, the complete variable domain reads DVKVTQSSRYLVKRTGEKVFLECVQDMDHENMFWYRQDPGLGLRLIYFSYDVKMKEKGDIPEGYSVSREKKERFSLILESASTNQTSMYLCASSPREFTDTQYFGPGTRLTVL.

This clone was counted a few times. The V call is TRBV19, the J call TRBJ2-2; 7 nucleotides line up with TRBD1. Germline V gene data show CDR1 as LNHDA and CDR2 as SQIVND (reference sequence). There are 15 residues in the CDR3. Trimming cost V 4 bases and J 0 bases; bases outside gene matches: 2. Here the CDR3 reads CASSTGTANTGELFF. CDR3 in DNA: TGTGCCAGTAGTACCGGGACAGCGAACACCGGGGAGCTGTTTTTT. Together with reference TRBV19 and TRBJ2-2, the CDR3 gives the full variable domain: DGGITQSPKYLFRKEGQNVTLSCEQNLNHDAMYWYRQDPGQGLRLIYYSQIVNDFQKGDIAEGYSVSREKKESFPLTVTSAQKNPTAFYLCASSTGTANTGELFFGEGSRLTVL.

The V gene is TRBV7-9, the J gene TRBJ2-1; possible D gene TRBD1, 5 bases. CDR1 and CDR2 from the germline V gene are SEHNR and FQNEAQ (reference sequence). V was clipped by 1 base and J by 10 bases, with 8 bases between them. The CDR3 totals 12 residues. The CDR3 sequence is CASSLGTREQFF. In DNA, the CDR3 is TGTGCCAGCAGCTTAGGGACACGGGAGCAGTTCTTC.

The chain couples TRBV5-1 to TRBJ2-3; TRBD2 agrees at 10 bases. The ends lost 4 bases at V and 2 bases at J; junction bases unmatched: 7. Germline CDR1 SGHRS, CDR2 YFSETQ. CDR3 length equals 16 residues. The CDR3 bases are TGCGCCAGCAGCCCGCGGACTAGCGGATACACAGATACGCAGTATTTT. Translation: CASSPRTSGYTDTQYF.

The chain employs TRBV25-1 and TRBJ2-7, with D possibly matching TRBD1 (5 bases). Germline CDR1 is MGHDK and CDR2 is SYGVNS. The V end lost 6 bases, the J end lost 2 bases, and 14 bases lay between the germline ends. The CDR3 is made up of 14 amino acids. CDR3 loop: CASSGRTIPYEQYF. For the CDR3, the DNA is TGTGCCAGCAGCGGAAGGACAATCCCCTACGAGCAGTACTTC.

This chain uses TRBV11-2 with TRBJ1-1; 7 nucleotides agree with TRBD1. With 3 bases clipped from V and 7 bases from J, the junction kept 11 bases outside the gene matches. Germline values: CDR1 SGHAT, CDR2 FQNNGV. The CDR3 is made up of 15 amino acids. CDR3 residues: CASSFPRGHTHEAFF. Written as DNA, the CDR3 is TGTGCCAGCAGCTTTCCGAGGGGGCATACCCATGAAGCTTTCTTT.

This chain joins TRBV23-1 and TRBJ1-4, with a possible D match to TRBD1 (6 bases). TRBV23-1 is placed among ORFs of uncertain function. The CDR3 extends over 12 amino acids. The V gene lost 3 bases and the J gene lost 8 bases, with 7 bases spanning the gap. As DNA, the CDR3 is TGCGCCAGCAGTCACAGGGGCGAAAAACTGTTTTTT. It encodes CASSHRGEKLFF.